This T cell receptor (beta chain) comes out of a study of blood T cells in healthy people across ages. This clonotype showed up just once. The CDR3 spans 15 residues. The germline gives CDR1 SNHLY, CDR2 FYNNEI. V was pared by 4 bases and J by 1 base, with 13 bases between. With a J-beta primer mix and a sample-barcoded 5' primer, a second PCR ran 7 to 11 cycles. With 12 random nucleotides, a template-switch adaptor tagged each individual cDNA molecule. One entry per CDR3 protein results from TCRdb running MiXCR on the 5' RACE reads. The sample includes 800,000 or so distinct CDR3 sequences, 62% seen only once; the top ten take approximately 30%.

The source of this sequence is a young man in good health. The chain is built from TRBV2 and TRBJ2-5; weak D call: TRBD1 (6 bases). Sequenced material: blood. This chain's CDR3 is CASSAFGQPQETQYF. CDR3 in DNA: TGTGCCAGCAGTGCCTTTGGACAGCCCCAAGAGACCCAGTACTTC. Together with reference TRBV2 and TRBJ2-5, the CDR3 gives the full variable domain: EPEVTQTPSHQVTQMGQEVILRCVPISNHLYFYWYRQILGQKVEFLVSFYNNEISEKSEIFDDQFSVERPDGSNFTLKIRSTKLEDSAMYFCASSAFGQPQETQYFGPGTRLLVL.